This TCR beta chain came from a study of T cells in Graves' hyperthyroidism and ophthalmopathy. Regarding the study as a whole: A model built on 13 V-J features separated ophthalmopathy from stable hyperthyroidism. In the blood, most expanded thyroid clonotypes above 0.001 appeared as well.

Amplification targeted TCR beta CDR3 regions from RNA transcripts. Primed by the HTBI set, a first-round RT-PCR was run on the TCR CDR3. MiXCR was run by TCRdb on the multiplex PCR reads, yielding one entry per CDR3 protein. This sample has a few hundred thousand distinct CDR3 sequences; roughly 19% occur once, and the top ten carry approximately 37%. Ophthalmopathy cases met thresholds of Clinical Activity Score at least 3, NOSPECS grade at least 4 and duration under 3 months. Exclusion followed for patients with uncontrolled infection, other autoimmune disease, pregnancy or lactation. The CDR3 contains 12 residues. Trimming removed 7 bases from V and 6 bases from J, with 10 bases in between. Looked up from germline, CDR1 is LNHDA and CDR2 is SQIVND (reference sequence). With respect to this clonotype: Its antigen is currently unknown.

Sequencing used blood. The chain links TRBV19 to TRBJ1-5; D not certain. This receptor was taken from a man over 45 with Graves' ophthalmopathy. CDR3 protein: CASNLWSQPQHF. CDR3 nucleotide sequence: TGTGCCAGTAATCTTTGGAGTCAGCCCCAGCATTTT.